What follows are 8 T cell receptor beta chains derived from one specimen sequenced in a study of shared clonotypes between healthy human individuals. TCRdb's copy holds only in-frame clones and misses some; the assay was immunoSEQ multiplex PCR. The table includes fewer than 850,000 clones, 90% to 97% detected once. Naive CD8 cells comprised CD45RO-negative, CCR7-positively selected cells, excluding terminally differentiated effector memory CD45RA+ cells. The sequenced sample was naive CD8+ T cells sorted from blood. The origin of the receptors is a man aged 25 to 40 in good health.

V and J are TRBV7-9 and TRBJ1-5, with no clear D. Germline assignment: CDR1 SEHNR and CDR2 FQNEAQ (reference sequence). V shed 3 bases and J shed 4 bases, with 7 bases lying between them. The length of the CDR3 is 13 residues. The CDR3 spells CASSLGWNQPQHF. For the CDR3, the DNA is TGTGCCAGCAGCTTGGGGTGGAATCAGCCCCAGCATTTT.

V usage is TRBV19 and J usage is TRBJ2-1; TRBD2 might be the D (5 bases). V lost 0 bases and J 4 bases, leaving 16 bases between the germline ends. This CDR3 comprises 17 residues. Looked up from germline, CDR1 is LNHDA and CDR2 is SQIVND (reference sequence). The CDR3 is CASSIEEVSNLYNEQFF. DNA for the CDR3: TGTGCCAGTAGTATAGAGGAGGTCTCTAATTTATACAATGAGCAGTTCTTC.

The CDR3 region has the DNA TGTGCCAGCAGTTACTCGTCCCCGGGAGGGAGGAATGAGCAGTTCTTC. Encoded protein: CASSYSSPGGRNEQFF. This rearrangement joins TRBV6-5 to TRBJ2-1, with 8 bases that match TRBD2. The germline gives CDR1 MNHEY, CDR2 SVGAGI. With V trimmed by 0 bases and J by 7 bases, 8 bases remained unmatched. The CDR3 is 16 amino acids.

On this clone itself: Different DNA sequences within this sample yield the same CDR3. This chain connects TRBV6-1 to TRBJ2-7; D remains unclear. V was shortened by 0 bases and J by 4 bases, with 7 bases between the two germline ends. The CDR3 contains 13 residues. The germline CDR1 and CDR2 sequences are MNHNS and SASEGT. CDR3 coding DNA: TGTGCCAGCAGTGAAGCAAGAGCTTACGAGCAGTACTTC. Its protein product is CASSEARAYEQYF.

This chain uses TRBV28 with TRBJ1-2, with 7 bases identical to TRBD1. After removal of 7 bases from V and 6 bases from J, the junction contained 17 bases not matched to a gene. The CDR3 length is 16 residues. The germline V gene has CDR1 MDHEN and CDR2 SYDVKM. The CDR3 here is CASKADRVDYWNGYTF. As DNA, the CDR3 is TGTGCCAGCAAAGCAGACAGGGTAGATTATTGGAATGGCTACACCTTC.

This clone was seen a handful of times. V usage is TRBV14 and J usage is TRBJ2-7, with 12 bases that match TRBD2. The germline V gene encodes CDR1 SGHDN and CDR2 FVKESK. V shed 5 bases and J 3 bases; nucleotides not matched to a gene: 5. The CDR3 has 15 residues. The CDR3 here is CASSTGLAGLYEQYF. DNA for the CDR3: TGTGCCAGCAGCACTGGACTAGCGGGGCTCTACGAGCAGTACTTC.

The CDR3 region is CSVEDLSLEAFF. The CDR3 region has the DNA TGCAGCGTTGAAGATCTCTCCTTGGAAGCTTTCTTT. V is TRBV29-1 and J is TRBJ1-1; no reliable D call. V dropped 0 bases and J dropped 8 bases, with 10 bases sitting between them. Germline CDR1 SQVTM, CDR2 ANQGSEA. This CDR3 contains 12 residues.

This chain uses TRBV10-1 with TRBJ2-2; D is perhaps TRBD2 (5 bases). The germline CDR1 and CDR2 sequences are WNHNN and SYGVQD (reference sequence). CDR3 length: 14 residues. Trimming left V 2 bases short and J 5 bases short, with 9 bases between. This CDR3 is CASSEDYFTGELFF. Written as DNA, the CDR3 is TGCGCCAGCAGTGAGGACTACTTTACCGGGGAGCTGTTTTTT.